This T cell receptor (beta chain) emerged from a study of shared clonotypes between healthy human individuals. The count of this clone is one. This CDR3 is built from 14 residues. Germline V CDR1 and CDR2: LGHNA, YSLEER. Trimming left V 2 bases short and J 7 bases short, with 11 bases between. It was CD45RO-negative cells, positively selected for CCR7, that made up naive CD8 cells, with terminally differentiated effector memory CD45RA+ cells excluded. Original processing notes: Because ImmunoSEQ provided only junction sequences with no quality scores, the filtering differed. The data were produced by immunoSEQ multiplex PCR, yet TCRdb's version contains in-frame clones alone and is incomplete. That table supplies the V and J calls and clone size; D and trimming were determined from the DNA. Of about 2.1 million clones in the sample, 80% to 95% were seen once.

This sequence joins TRBV4-3 and TRBJ2-2, with D maybe TRBD1 (6 bases). The sequence was obtained from a young man in good health. Some clones in this sample may be carry-over from other donors' samples. The material sequenced was naive CD8+ T cells from PBMCs. CDR3 sequence (DNA): TGCGCCAGCAGCCAACACAGGGTGGTCGGGGAGCTGTTTTTT. Translation gives CASSQHRVVGELFF.